The subject of this entry is one TCR beta chain. Its specific antigen is unknown. The input lacks base qualities; no much larger clone sits a single base away. To prepare the library, the immunoSEQ multiplex PCR assay was applied. The multiplex PCR relied on a mix of 60 forward primers for TCR Vbeta segments and 13 reverse primers for TCR Jbeta segments. The CDR3 region of rearranged TCR beta genes was amplified from genomic DNA with a multiplex PCR assay. On the Illumina HiSeq System, the amplified TCR beta libraries were sequenced as 87-base-pair reads. Per the authors' processing: A later analysis tallied 75 million to 95 million unique TCR beta chains across the 700 or so repertoires, and around 10 million of those chains were shared by two or more donors. Raw reads were error-corrected and collapsed into unique sequences by a nearest-neighbor algorithm in which closely related sequences were merged to remove PCR and sequencing errors. CDR3 sequences were aligned to IMGT reference sequences to assign V, D and J gene segments. Each retained sequence needed at least a six-nucleotide match to both a V gene segment and a J gene segment. Rearrangements were classified as productive when the CDR3 lacked stop codons and remained in frame with V and J, and all other rearrangements were classified as non-productive. Following IMGT convention, CDR3 was defined as the stretch from the second conserved V-encoded cysteine to the conserved J-encoded phenylalanine. The earlier analysis of about 570 of the donors excluded any sequence lacking an unambiguous match to a single V gene segment. An earlier analysis of around 600 of the donors classified V segments as functional when productive rearrangements were above 56.7% and as segregating when the standard deviation between donors was above 5%. A statistical classification framework was developed to diagnose cytomegalovirus status using the catalog of TCR beta chain sequences. A later analysis assigned V and J genes by comparing TCR nucleotide sequences with IMGT/GENE-DB human TR gene sequences. A later analysis assigned CDR3 sequences and most-parsimonious VDJ recombination scenarios with the TCRdist pipeline. In a later analysis, every TCR beta chain was defined by the combination of its CDR3 amino acid sequence and its V-gene family, and reads without a unique V-gene family were dropped. As a way to deal with suspected cross-contamination and a sequencing artifact, a later analysis dropped more than 500 nucleotide sequences that were highly shared and had low generation probability. A later analysis calculated a clonal expansion index for each public chain from normalized within-repertoire ranks of inferred template counts. Generation probabilities in a later analysis came from a VDJ recombination model fitted to out-of-frame rearrangements, and those results were checked against IGoR. In a later analysis, TCR-TCR, TCR-HLA and TCR-CMV co-occurrence was scored with hypergeometric tests, and a repertoire-size bias correction was applied to TCR pairs. False discovery rates were estimated in a later analysis by permuting HLA or CMV assignments 20 times. In a later analysis, co-occurring TCRs were grouped with DBSCAN, and TCRdist sequence similarity was added when clustering was performed within HLA-allele-positive subsets. Co-occurrence clustering excluded repertoires with fewer than 30,000 or more than 120,000 public chains, plus five with anomalous nucleotide sharing. Not all clones reach the TCRdb copy of this immuneACCESS table, which keeps in-frame sequences only. Checked studies attribute under half of the gap to unresolved V genes and leave the rest unexplained. That table is the source of V, J and clone size, and D and trimming were worked out from the DNA. The sample table shows about 210,000 clones, and approximately 82% are seen once. Clones ranked in the top ten supply more than 1.5% of the sample.

The cohort consisted of some 670 healthy bone marrow donors. At the time of sampling, every cohort member was nominally healthy, though immune exposures that went unrecorded were likely present. The donor was CMV seropositive and was included in the group of 250 to 300 seropositive cohort members. A peripheral blood sample was provided by each donor, and peripheral blood mononuclear cells were used for TCR beta sequencing. The Qiagen DNeasy Blood Extraction Kit was used to extract genomic DNA from the blood cell samples. This sample stems from a study of cytomegalovirus exposure and HLA in healthy donors listed by TCRdb under 2017. Study-level background: An earlier analysis of several hundred of the donors reported approximately 260 Gb of sequence data and 117 million unique TCR beta sequences obtained from about 179 million T cells. An early release covering roughly 600 HLA-typed donors comprised roughly 300 gigabases of sequencing data and tens of millions of unique TCR sequences. Among the roughly 400 genotyped donors, approximately 77% belonged to the genetic ancestry cluster associated with self-reported Caucasian donors. The aim of the study was to test whether cataloging public T cell receptors could identify signatures of past pathogen exposure. The T cell repertoires of under 700 subjects were profiled by immunosequencing and related to cytomegalovirus serostatus. In addition to the first cohort of 500 to 850 subjects, a separate validation cohort of approximately 110 different subjects was used. To predict cytomegalovirus infection status, the study brought together high-throughput TCR immunosequencing, statistical association of individual TCRs with disease status, and machine learning. A later analysis re-analyzed previously published TCR beta repertoires from 666 donors and added high-resolution HLA genotyping to study TCR occurrence patterns. Rather than drawing on any new phenotypic data, the later analysis identified candidate immune exposures from TCR beta sequences and the way those sequences occurred across donors. An earlier analysis of approximately 630 of the donors applied high-throughput TCR beta sequencing to assess whether each TCR beta V gene segment acted as functional or pseudogenic. Donor age, sex, ethnicity and CMV serostatus were compiled alongside the repertoire data. Genome-wide SNP genotypes for about 55% of the 666 donors were used in a later genetic analysis, which treated that subset as a discovery cohort. All discovery cohort repertoires had been generated using a single sequencing platform. Both class I and class II loci were covered by HLA typing, at four-digit resolution. Typing coverage varied by locus: 629-630 donors for A, B, C, DRB1 and DQB1; roughly 510 for DQA1; 606 for DPA1; approximately 490 for DPB1. Because of strong linkage in the cohort, five DR-DQ haplotypes were treated as single units for association and clustering. On average, roughly 250,000 unique TCR beta nucleotide sequences were sequenced per donor among roughly 430 genotyped donors of the cohort, with roughly 18% of those sequences being non-productive.

Including the terminal cysteine and phenylalanine, the CDR3 comprises 15 residues. Just the 45-base CDR3 DNA is kept, in frame starting at base 1. The germline V gene specifies ENHRY as CDR1 and SYGVKD as CDR2. Cut back by 0 bases and 2 bases, the V and J ends lie 11 bases apart. General findings and caveats noted by the study authors: In a later analysis, several top co-occurrence clusters were reported to appear linked to parvovirus B19, influenza, CMV and Epstein-Barr virus. In an earlier analysis of fewer than 750 of the donors, most TCR beta V segments were observed in productive rearrangements about 87% or about 30% of the time, broadly matching IMGT annotations. V-gene and J-gene trimming of TCR beta chains was associated with a missense DCLRE1C variant in a later genetic analysis, and the association was replicated in an independent cohort. In vitro tests confirmed that a few of the cytomegalovirus-associated TCR beta chains recognize cytomegalovirus antigens. At a false discovery rate of 0.05, a later analysis linked 16,000 or so TCR beta sequences to specific HLA alleles. CMV serostatus was the only immune exposure information available for the cohort. In a later analysis, the rate of TCR association differed among HLA loci, with DRB1 alleles having the most associated TCRs and HLA-C alleles having the fewest. When HLA alleles, especially DR and DQ, strongly co-occurred, attributing TCR associations to individual alleles was difficult. Most TCR sequences were observed very rarely across donors, whereas some public TCRs were present in many individuals. In this cohort, only TCR beta chains were sequenced, and detectable features were limited by the absence of alpha or paired-chain data. A further reported finding was that TCR beta sequences accurately predicted the HLA-A and HLA-B alleles for most subjects in the first cohort. In both the original and validation cohorts, the classifier was reported to diagnose cytomegalovirus status with high specificity and sensitivity. Because some donors lacked HLA typing at each locus, the association tests relied only on the typed subset. The authors suggested that the approach could potentially be extended to other disease states and immunological phenotypes. Some IMGT-functional V segments, including TRBV6-2 and TRBV6-3, could not be distinguished by the 87-base-pair reads and were therefore excluded. Correlated functional status among segregating V segments might reflect linkage disequilibrium, but an unknown experimental factor could not be ruled out. Because counts were too low, around 18 rarely observed V segments, including chromosome 9 orphons, were left out of the earlier analysis of about 620 of the donors. Compared with equally common non-associated chains, HLA-associated TCR beta chains in a later analysis were more clonally expanded and had lower generation probabilities. The study gave a list of over 150 TCR beta chains associated with cytomegalovirus. A group of highly shared sequence variants was considered likely to be a technical artifact of the sequencing pipeline. A later genetic analysis reported fewer N-insertions in productive TCRs among donors in an Asian-associated ancestry cluster than the roughly 620-donor mean. In a later analysis, most CMV-associated TCR beta chains were found to appear HLA-restricted, with HLA associations seemingly driven largely by CMV exposure. Sequencing depth was assumed to be roughly uniform across donors in the presence/absence analyses, though that assumption may not hold.

The source material was PBMCs. The origin of this receptor is a middle-aged man in good health and CMV-seropositive. The sequence joins TRBV10-3 to TRBJ2-7; possibly the D gene is TRBD1, per 5 matching bases. The DNA sequence is as follows: TGTGCCATCAGTGAGTCGAAGGGGCGGACCTACGAGCAGTACTTC. Translated, this gives CAISESKGRTYEQYF.